The 19 T cell receptor beta chains below were found in one sample sequenced in a study of T cells in Graves' hyperthyroidism and ophthalmopathy. The TCR beta CDR3 regions underwent amplification using RNA transcripts as the source. Using the HTBI primer set, a first-round RT-PCR was run on the TCR CDR3. MiXCR, applied by TCRdb to the multiplex PCR reads, yields one record per CDR3 protein. This sample has 750,000 to 900,000 distinct CDR3 sequences, with 35% to 45% found just once. Specimen: blood. The origin of the receptors is a man between 18 and 35 years old with Graves' hyperthyroidism.

Notes on this clonotype: A much larger clone lies a single base off, so this may be a read error. The chain carries TRBV2 and TRBJ2-5, with D tentatively TRBD1 (5 bases). The CDR3 is made up of 12 amino acids. Germline assignment: CDR1 SNHLY and CDR2 FYNNEI. CDR3 in amino acids: CAGRVELETQYF. The CDR3 bases are TGTGCCGGCAGGGTGGAGTTGGAGACCCAGTACTTC.

This clonotype was detected many times. Here the CDR3 reads CATTMGGANVLTF. In DNA, the CDR3 is TGTGCCACGACCATGGGCGGGGCCAACGTCCTGACTTTC. The chain uses TRBV19 and TRBJ2-6; D uncertain. The CDR3 totals 13 residues. The V end was cut by 10 bases, the J end by 4 bases, with 11 bases between. The germline V gene encodes CDR1 LNHDA and CDR2 SQIVND (reference sequence). Drawing the rest from reference TRBV19 and TRBJ2-6, the complete variable domain is DGGITQSPKYLFRKEGQNVTLSCEQNLNHDAMYWYRQDPGQGLRLIYYSQIVNDFQKGDIAEGYSVSREKKESFPLTVTSAQKNPTAFYLCATTMGGANVLTFGAGSRLTVL.

This clonotype has more than one count but fewer than ten. The CDR3 reads CASSVETGWTGELFF. Written as DNA, the CDR3 is TGTGCCAGCAGCGTAGAAACGGGTTGGACCGGGGAGCTGTTTTTT. This chain joins TRBV9 and TRBJ2-2; D ambiguous. CDR3 length equals 15 residues. Germline V CDR1 and CDR2: SGDLS, YYNGEE. With 0 bases removed from V and 5 bases from J, the gap between germline ends came to 11 bases.

The genes are TRBV7-3 and TRBJ2-7; D assignment may be TRBD1 or TRBD2 (5 bases each). The CDR3 extends over 17 amino acids. Trimming removed 5 bases from V and 2 bases from J, with 22 bases in between. The germline gives CDR1 SGHTA, CDR2 FQGTGA. Here the CDR3 reads CASSQGPGLSFAYEQYF. The CDR3 nucleotides are TGTGCCAGCAGCCAAGGGCCGGGGCTTTCGTTCGCCTACGAGCAGTACTTC.

The chain links TRBV7-2 to TRBJ2-2; 9 bases align to TRBD2. CDR1 is SGHTA and CDR2 is FQGNSA in the germline V gene. V was clipped by 3 bases and J by 5 bases; unmatched bases: 4. The CDR3 is 15 amino acids. CDR3 residues: CASSFGGRGTGELFF. DNA for the CDR3: TGTGCCAGCAGCTTCGGCGGGAGGGGTACCGGGGAGCTGTTTTTT.

The chain carries TRBV11-2 and TRBJ1-5; maybe TRBD1 (6 bases). Germline CDR1 and CDR2: SGHAT and FQNNGV. This CDR3 has 13 residues. For the CDR3, the DNA is TGTGCTAGCCCCCCGGTCGGGGGCCAGCCCCAGCATTTT. Translated, it gives CASPPVGGQPQHF.

This clonotype was counted between two and nine times. The chain combines TRBV9 with TRBJ1-4; possible D gene TRBD1, 5 bases. V lost 4 bases and J 0 bases, leaving 13 bases between the germline ends. The germline V gene encodes CDR1 SGDLS and CDR2 YYNGEE. The CDR3 has 16 residues. The CDR3, as DNA: TGTGCCAGCAGCCCGGGACGGATCGCAACTAATGAAAAACTGTTTTTT. Protein product: CASSPGRIATNEKLFF.

This clonotype was counted between two and nine times. In DNA, the CDR3 is TGCAGCGGACAGGGGATAGAAGATACGCAGTATTTT. Protein product: CSGQGIEDTQYF. The rearrangement joins TRBV29-1 to TRBJ2-3, with 8 bases matching TRBD1. The length of the CDR3 is 12 residues. V gave up 7 bases and J gave up 5 bases; unmatched junction bases: 5. Germline values: CDR1 SQVTM, CDR2 ANQGSEA.

This clonotype turned up a few times. This chain connects TRBV9 to TRBJ1-2, with TRBD1 matching 7 bases. The CDR3 has 16 residues. Germline V CDR1 and CDR2: SGDLS, YYNGEE. Trimming removed 3 bases from V and 3 bases from J; junction bases left unmatched: 11. CDR3 residues: CASSGGLEGAYYGYTF. CDR3 DNA sequence: TGTGCCAGCAGCGGAGGATTGGAGGGGGCTTACTATGGCTACACCTTC.

In regard to this clonotype: Relative to the germline gene, one junction end is altered; a read error may explain this. J is TRBJ1-6 and V is TRBV10-3, with TRBD1 matching 8 bases. Germline CDR1 and CDR2: ENHRY and SYGVKD. The length of the CDR3 is 15 residues. CDR3 residues: CASSARQGSNSPLHF. The DNA for the CDR3 is TGTGCCAGCAGTGCAAGACAGGGGAGTAATTCACCCCTCCACTTT.

This clonotype appeared a few times. The rearrangement links TRBV24-1 to TRBJ2-7, with 7 bases matching TRBD1. From germline, CDR1 is KGHDR and CDR2 SFDVKD. Trimming at V came to 3 bases and at J to 5 bases, leaving 12 bases not matched to a gene. The CDR3 covers 16 residues. The chain's CDR3 is CATSDLTPDRAHEQYF. DNA of the CDR3: TGTGCCACCAGTGATCTCACTCCTGACAGGGCCCACGAGCAGTACTTC.

This clonotype was detected many times. CDR3 sequence reads: CASSLSGLTYEQYF. The CDR3 nucleotides are TGTGCCAGCAGTTTGAGCGGGCTGACCTACGAGCAGTACTTC. The chain couples TRBV12-3 or TRBV12-4 to TRBJ2-7, with D maybe TRBD2 (6 bases). The ends were cut back, 3 bases at V and 2 bases at J, with 11 bases in the middle. CDR3 size: 14 residues.

This clonotype was observed many times. The J gene is TRBJ2-7, the V gene TRBV2; D not certain. The CDR3 extends over 10 amino acids. The germline V gene has CDR1 SNHLY and CDR2 FYNNEI. With 4 bases removed from V and 6 bases from J, the gap between germline ends came to 4 bases. CDR3 protein: CASSGFEQYF. CDR3 in DNA: TGTGCCAGCAGTGGGTTCGAGCAGTACTTC.

The J gene is TRBJ2-7, the V gene TRBV11-2, with TRBD2 identical over 13 bases. CDR3 size: 17 residues. V lost 5 bases, J lost 3 bases, and 10 bases stayed unmatched. Germline V gene sequence: CDR1 SGHAT, CDR2 FQNNGV. The CDR3 DNA reads TGTGCCAGCAGCACTTGGACTAGCGGGAGTCGGTACTACGAGCAGTACTTC. This sequence encodes CASSTWTSGSRYYEQYF.

This chain links TRBV20-1 with TRBJ2-5; TRBD2 agrees at 7 bases. The germline V gene encodes CDR1 DFQATT and CDR2 SNEGSKA (reference sequence). The CDR3 covers 13 residues. The J segment lost 3 bases and the V segment lost 2 bases, leaving 3 bases of the junction unmatched. Here the CDR3 reads CSARKREKETQYF. CDR3 sequence (DNA): TGCAGTGCTAGAAAGCGGGAAAAAGAGACCCAGTACTTC.

This clonotype was recorded many times. The rearrangement joins TRBV10-3 to TRBJ2-7; tentatively, D is TRBD2 (6 bases). This CDR3 contains 13 residues. Germline-derived CDR1 and CDR2 are ENHRY and SYGVKD. V lost 4 bases and J lost 6, with 13 bases in between. For the CDR3, the DNA is TGTGCCATCAGTGGGGGGGAGACCTCCGAGCAGTACTTC. Residues: CAISGGETSEQYF.

This chain joins TRBV12-3 or TRBV12-4 and TRBJ2-5; 9 bases align to TRBD1. The CDR3 contains 15 residues. Trimming cost V 6 bases and J 3 bases; bases outside gene matches: 8. The CDR3 nucleotides read TGTGCCAGCAGCTTTACAGGGGGCGCAAAAGAGACCCAGTACTTC. It translates to CASSFTGGAKETQYF.

This clonotype was counted between two and nine times. The chain uses TRBV6-1 and TRBJ1-3; 10 bases fit TRBD1. The CDR3 totals 15 residues. CDR1 MNHNS and CDR2 SASEGT come from the germline V gene. V was pared by 5 bases and J by 5 bases, with 6 bases of the junction left unmatched. CDR3 sequence (DNA): TGTGCCAGCAGTCCAAGGGACAGGGGACGAAACACCATATATTTT. Amino acid sequence: CASSPRDRGRNTIYF.

The chain joins TRBV2 to TRBJ2-1; weak D call: TRBD1 (5 bases). Germline CDR1 is SNHLY and CDR2 is FYNNEI. V lost 3 bases, J lost 10 bases, and 13 bases lay in between. The CDR3 is made up of 13 amino acids. The CDR3 region is CASSDRQGPEQFF. For the CDR3, the DNA is TGTGCCAGCAGTGATAGGCAGGGCCCCGAGCAGTTCTTC.